The source of this TCR beta chain is a study of cytotoxic CD8 clonotypes in ibrutinib-treated CLL. As for the study in general: Among responders, some 25 were partial and 2 complete; after median roughly 68 months, around 15 stayed remitted and 12 progressed. General observations from the study: Baseline clonality was higher than in age-matched healthy donors and moved in step with circulating CD8+ T-cell counts.

TCR beta libraries used roughly 2.2 micrograms of genomic DNA from cryopreserved PBMCs. This table comes from immunoSEQ multiplex PCR, and its TCRdb copy is limited to in-frame clones, with some not included. This table holds about 130,000 clones, around four fifths found once. A remark on this clone: Its specificity is not known.

V was clipped by 4 bases and J by 7 bases, with 13 bases between them. CDR1 ENHRY and CDR2 SYGVKD come from the germline V gene. The CDR3 extends over 13 amino acids. The input for sequencing was PBMCs, taken after 24 months of ibrutinib treatment. The TCR was taken from a human donor with chronic lymphocytic leukemia. This chain connects TRBV10-3 to TRBJ1-2; the D gene is possibly TRBD1 (5 bases). The CDR3 DNA reads as TGTGCCATCAGTGGGGGAGGAGGGGCTGGCTACACCTTC. Protein product: CAISGGGGAGYTF.